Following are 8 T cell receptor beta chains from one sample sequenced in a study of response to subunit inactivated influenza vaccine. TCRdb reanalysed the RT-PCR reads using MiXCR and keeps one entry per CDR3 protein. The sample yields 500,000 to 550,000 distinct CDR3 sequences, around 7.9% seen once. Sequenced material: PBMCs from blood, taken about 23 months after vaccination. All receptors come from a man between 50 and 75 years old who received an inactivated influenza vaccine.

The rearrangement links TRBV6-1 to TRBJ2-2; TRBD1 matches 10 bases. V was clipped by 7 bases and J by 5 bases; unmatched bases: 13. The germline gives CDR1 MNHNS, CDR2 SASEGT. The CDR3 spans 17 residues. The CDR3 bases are TGTGCCAGCATACCCACCCTCGGACAGGGGGAGACCGGGGAGCTGTTTTTT. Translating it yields CASIPTLGQGETGELFF.

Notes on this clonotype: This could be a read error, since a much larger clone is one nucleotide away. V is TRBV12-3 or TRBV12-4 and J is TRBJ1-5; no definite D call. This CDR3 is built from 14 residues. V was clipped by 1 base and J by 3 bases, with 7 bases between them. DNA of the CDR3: TGTGCCAGCAGTTTAGGACTGAACAATCAGCCCCAGCATTTT. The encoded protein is CASSLGLNNQPQHF.

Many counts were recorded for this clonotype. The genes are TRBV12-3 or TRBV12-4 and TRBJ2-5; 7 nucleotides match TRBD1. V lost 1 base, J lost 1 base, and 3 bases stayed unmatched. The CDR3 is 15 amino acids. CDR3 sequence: CASSLEGARQETQYF. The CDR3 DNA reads TGTGCCAGCAGTTTAGAGGGGGCCCGCCAAGAGACCCAGTACTTC.

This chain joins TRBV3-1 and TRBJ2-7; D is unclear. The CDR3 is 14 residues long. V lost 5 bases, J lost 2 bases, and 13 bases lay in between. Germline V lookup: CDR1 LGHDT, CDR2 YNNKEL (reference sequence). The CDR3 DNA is TGTGCCAGCAGCGTGGATCCCTACACCTACGAGCAGTACTTC. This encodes CASSVDPYTYEQYF.

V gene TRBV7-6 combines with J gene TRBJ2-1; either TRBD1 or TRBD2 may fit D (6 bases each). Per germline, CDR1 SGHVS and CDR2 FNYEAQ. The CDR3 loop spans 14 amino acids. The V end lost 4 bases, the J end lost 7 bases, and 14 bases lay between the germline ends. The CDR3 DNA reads TGTGCCAGCAGCTCTAGGGGGGCCGCTAATGAGCAGTTCTTC. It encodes CASSSRGAANEQFF.

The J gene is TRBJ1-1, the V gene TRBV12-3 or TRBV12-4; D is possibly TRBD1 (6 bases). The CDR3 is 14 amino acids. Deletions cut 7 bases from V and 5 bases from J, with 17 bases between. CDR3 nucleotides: TGTGCCAGCACCCCAACAGGGTTTGGGACTGAAGCTTTCTTT. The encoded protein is CASTPTGFGTEAFF.

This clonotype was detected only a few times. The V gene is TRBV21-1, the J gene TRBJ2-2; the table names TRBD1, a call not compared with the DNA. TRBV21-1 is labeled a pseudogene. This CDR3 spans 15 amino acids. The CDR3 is CASGEPGKEGGELFF. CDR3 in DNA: TGTGCCAGCGGAGAACCGGGAAAAGAAGGCGGGGAGCTGTTTTTT.

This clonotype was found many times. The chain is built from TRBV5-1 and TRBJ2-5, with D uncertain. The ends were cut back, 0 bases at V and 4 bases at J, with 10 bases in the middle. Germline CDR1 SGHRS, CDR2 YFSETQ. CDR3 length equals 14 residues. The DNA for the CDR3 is TGCGCCAGCAGCTTGGGACGGATGGGAGAGACCCAGTACTTC. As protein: CASSLGRMGETQYF.